This T cell receptor beta chain came from a study of blood T cell repertoires in COVID-19. Looking at the study overall: COVID-19 samples from acute and convalescent phases originated in the United States, Italy and Spain. PBMCs, B-cell-depleted T cells, or T cells were the source of the cDNA or gDNA that made up the material.

CDR1 SQVTM and CDR2 ANQGSEA come from the germline V gene. With 2 bases removed from V and 7 bases from J, the gap between germline ends came to 18 bases. CDR3 size: 15 residues. Original data processing: Amplified reference gene primers provided the basis for estimating nucleated cell counts. Method: immunoSEQ multiplex PCR; TCRdb's copy keeps in-frame clones and lacks some. V, J and clone size derive from that table, while D and trimming were established from the DNA sequence. Here the sample spans 130,000 or so clones, 70% to 85% being singletons. Input material: peripheral blood. This chain joins TRBV29-1 and TRBJ2-4; a weak D match, TRBD2 (6 bases). The sequence derives from a woman older than 75 with acute or convalescent COVID-19. The CDR3 spells CSVEWRRGFGNIQYF. For the CDR3, the DNA is TGCAGCGTTGAATGGCGCCGGGGGTTTGGGAACATTCAGTACTTC.